The 5 T cell receptor beta chains given below trace back to one sample, sequenced in a study of T cell repertoires in cytomegalovirus infection. Each CDR3 protein gets one entry after TCRdb re-called the reads with MiXCR. The table includes some 250,000 distinct CDR3 sequences, roughly 10% detected once. Sequenced input: PBMCs. These receptors all come from a human donor in good health (CMV status not recorded). Some clones in this sample may be carry-over from other donors' samples.

At least ten counts were recorded for this clonotype. This chain links TRBV7-2 with TRBJ1-1, with D unresolved. CDR3 length equals 14 residues. Trimming took 1 base from V and 5 from J, leaving 11 bases between them. Germline assignment: CDR1 SGHTA and CDR2 FQGNSA. The CDR3 spells CASSLVAGLTEAFF. CDR3 DNA: TGTGCCAGCAGCTTAGTAGCAGGTCTAACTGAAGCTTTCTTT.

The sample holds many counts of this clonotype. This chain joins TRBV7-2 and TRBJ1-3; a possible D gene is TRBD1 (5 bases). CDR1 is SGHTA, CDR2 FQGNSA, per germline. Between the trimmed V and J ends, which lost 5 bases and 4 bases, there was a span of 12 bases. This CDR3 contains 14 residues. CDR3 sequence (DNA): TGTGCCAGCAGCCACGGGACGCCGGGAAACACCATATATTTT. This translates into CASSHGTPGNTIYF.

This clonotype was seen many times. The chain uses TRBV7-2 and TRBJ1-2; TRBD1 is a possible D gene (6 bases). Germline lookup yields CDR1 SGHTA and CDR2 FQGNSA. This CDR3 has 15 residues. Trimming cost V 5 bases and J 3 bases, with 16 bases left between them. CDR3 DNA: TGTGCCAGCAGCCCAGGGAGGGGGGCAGACTATGGCTACACCTTC. Encoded protein: CASSPGRGADYGYTF. Using reference TRBV7-2 and TRBJ1-2 for the parts outside the CDR3, the full variable domain is GAGVSQSPSNKVTEKGKDVELRCDPISGHTALYWYRQSLGQGLEFLIYFQGNSAPDKSGLPSDRFSAERTGGSVSTLTIQRTQQEDSAVYLCASSPGRGADYGYTFGSGTRLTVV.

This clonotype was observed a few times. This chain uses TRBV28 with TRBJ1-4, with D possibly being TRBD1 (5 bases). Trimming removed 8 bases from V and 5 bases from J, with 12 bases in between. The CDR3 covers 13 residues. Germline-derived CDR1 and CDR2 are MDHEN and SYDVKM. CDR3 nucleotides: TGTGCCAGCGTGATACGGGGCAATGAAAAACTGTTTTTT. Translating it yields CASVIRGNEKLFF.

In this sample, this clonotype turned up a few times. The J gene is TRBJ1-1, the V gene TRBV5-1; D is undetermined. Trimming removed 1 base from V and 5 bases from J, with 15 bases in between. The CDR3 covers 15 residues. Germline values: CDR1 SGHRS, CDR2 YFSETQ. In DNA, the CDR3 is TGCGCCAGCAGCTTGCTAGGCGGCGGAAGGACTGAAGCTTTCTTT. Its translation: CASSLLGGGRTEAFF. The full variable domain, its missing parts supplied by reference TRBV5-1 and TRBJ1-1, is KAGVTQTPRYLIKTRGQQVTLSCSPISGHRSVSWYQQTPGQGLQFLFEYFSETQRNKGNFPGRFSGRQFSNSRSEMNVSTLELGDSALYLCASSLLGGGRTEAFFGQGTRLTVV.